This T cell receptor (beta chain) appears in the sequencing data of a study of regulatory T cells in long-lasting Graves disease. Notes on the study in general: Thyroid tissue went unstudied; only peripheral blood was examined.

Investigators prepared the TCR beta libraries by applying iRepertoire HTBI primers and Arm-PCR of CDR3 regions. TCRdb ran MiXCR on the multiplex PCR reads and lists one entry per CDR3 protein. The data contain hundreds of thousands of distinct CDR3 sequences, around 13% of them seen just once; the ten biggest clones take up 8.9%. V trimming: 5 bases; J trimming: 7 bases; junction bases outside the gene matches: 10. The CDR3 totals 15 residues. Sample time point: newly diagnosed GD, antithyroid drugs for less than 3 months. RNA isolated from PBMCs was used to make the TCR library. This clonotype was seen many times. What it recognizes is unknown. These same data were also listed under a study on T cells in Graves' hyperthyroidism and ophthalmopathy.

This receptor was obtained from a woman in her 30s with Graves disease. Sequences were derived from peripheral blood mononuclear cells (PBMCs), sampled at new diagnosis, from a patient treated with antithyroid drugs. This chain connects TRBV12-3 or TRBV12-4 to TRBJ2-1, with TRBD2 matching 8 bases. CDR3 in DNA: TGTGCCAGCAGTGCTGGGACTAGTCATTTGAATGAGCAGTTCTTC. Translation gives CASSAGTSHLNEQFF.